These 12 T cell receptor beta chains were sequenced from one sample in a study of CD8+CD57+ T cells in acquired aplastic anemia. Genomic DNA provided the template from which TCR beta VDJ and CDR3 profiles were obtained. TCRdb re-derived calls from the reads in MiXCR, one entry per CDR3 protein. The sample carries tens of thousands of distinct CDR3 sequences, approximately 73% recorded once. What was sequenced was sorted CD4+, CD8+, or CD8+CD57+ T cells (not recorded which) from PBMCs. These receptors came from a human donor in good health, serving as a control.

The chain links TRBV2 to TRBJ1-2; D is unclear. The ends were cut back, 7 bases at V and 10 bases at J, with 10 bases in the middle. From germline, CDR1 is SNHLY and CDR2 FYNNEI. This CDR3 spans 10 amino acids. The CDR3 DNA follows: TGTGCCAGCAAGAGGACTATCTACACCTTC. Translated, it gives CASKRTIYTF.

The chain joins TRBV6-1 to TRBJ2-7, with 9 bases lining up with TRBD2. Germline loops: CDR1 MNHNS, CDR2 SASEGT. The CDR3 is made up of 14 amino acids. The ends lost 6 bases at V and 2 bases at J; junction bases unmatched: 5. DNA of the CDR3: TGTGCCAGCAGGCTAGCGGGGCGACCCTACGAGCAGTACTTC. It codes for CASRLAGRPYEQYF.

This clonotype qualifies as medium-sized (0.01 to 0.1%). The rearrangement uses TRBV27 and TRBJ2-1, with TRBD2 as a possible D gene (6 bases). The CDR3 totals 13 residues. The V gene's germline CDR1 is MNHEY and CDR2 SMNVEV (reference sequence). The V end was cut by 7 bases, the J end by 5 bases, with 12 bases between. CDR3 amino acids: CASTIGGHNEQFF. DNA of the CDR3: TGTGCCAGCACCATAGGAGGGCACAATGAGCAGTTCTTC.

This sequence joins TRBV7-8 and TRBJ1-5; a possible D gene is TRBD1 (5 bases). CDR1 and CDR2 (germline): SGHVS, FQNEAQ. V dropped 0 bases and J dropped 4 bases, with 16 bases sitting between them. The CDR3 length is 17 residues. This CDR3 reads CASSLALPGLNNQPQHF. Written as DNA, the CDR3 is TGTGCCAGCAGCTTAGCACTACCGGGACTGAATAATCAGCCCCAGCATTTT.

V gene TRBV24-1 combines with J gene TRBJ1-2; the D gene is possibly TRBD1 (5 bases). The CDR3 covers 14 residues. Trimming took off 3 bases at V and 7 bases at J, with 14 bases between the two ends. Germline values: CDR1 KGHDR, CDR2 SFDVKD. The chain's CDR3 is CATSDGQGRGGYTF. CDR3 DNA: TGTGCCACCAGTGATGGACAAGGGCGGGGTGGCTACACCTTC.

CDR3 loop: CSARELAGGAGETQYF. The CDR3 nucleotides are TGCAGTGCTAGAGAACTAGCGGGGGGGGCCGGGGAGACCCAGTACTTC. The chain combines TRBV20-1 with TRBJ2-5; 13 nucleotides match TRBD2. There are 16 residues in the CDR3. Germline loops: CDR1 DFQATT, CDR2 SNEGSKA (reference sequence). V shed 0 bases, J shed 5 bases, and the junction held 6 bases outside the gene matches.

Here the CDR3 DNA reads TGCAGTGCTAGCCAGGGGGCCCTCAATCAGCCCCAGCATTTT. This gives the protein CSASQGALNQPQHF. The gene calls are TRBV20-1 and TRBJ1-5; 8 bases are shared with TRBD1. J lost 3 bases, V lost 3 bases, and 4 bases had no gene match. The CDR3 is made up of 14 amino acids. The V gene's germline CDR1 is DFQATT and CDR2 SNEGSKA (reference sequence).

The chain is built from TRBV7-2 and TRBJ2-7; tentative D call: TRBD2 (5 bases). The CDR3 length is 15 residues. The V end lost 2 bases, the J end lost 0 bases, and 11 bases lay between the germline ends. The V gene's germline CDR1 is SGHTA and CDR2 FQGNSA. The CDR3 region is CASSLMGSSSYEQYF. CDR3 DNA: TGTGCCAGCAGCTTAATGGGGAGTAGCTCCTACGAGCAGTACTTC.

The V and J genes are TRBV11-2 and TRBJ1-6, with D unclear. The CDR3 runs 13 residues. Between the trimmed V and J ends, which lost 8 bases and 3 bases, there was a span of 8 bases. Looked up from germline, CDR1 is SGHAT and CDR2 is FQNNGV. CDR3 residues: CASSLSYNSPLHF. The CDR3 bases are TGTGCCAGCTCACTAAGCTATAATTCACCCCTCCACTTT. Combining the CDR3 with reference TRBV11-2 and TRBJ1-6 gives the whole variable domain EAGVAQSPRYKIIEKRQSVAFWCNPISGHATLYWYQQILGQGPKLLIQFQNNGVVDDSQLPKDRFSAERLKGVDSTLKIQPAKLEDSAVYLCASSLSYNSPLHFGNGTRLTVT.

In DNA, the CDR3 is TGCGCCAGCAGCTTGGCCCAATTCACTGAAGCTTTCTTT. This translates into CASSLAQFTEAFF. This rearrangement joins TRBV5-1 to TRBJ1-1; no clear D gene. From germline, CDR1 is SGHRS and CDR2 YFSETQ. V gave up 0 bases and J gave up 4 bases, with 7 bases separating them. The CDR3 consists of 13 residues.

The chain couples TRBV6-2 or TRBV6-3 to TRBJ2-5; 14 bases are a match to TRBD2. The germline V gene encodes CDR1 MNHEY and CDR2 SVGEGT. The V segment lost 2 bases and the J segment 0 bases; nucleotides outside the gene matches: 2. The CDR3 loop spans 17 amino acids. The CDR3 DNA follows: TGTGCCAGCAGTTACCCGACTAGCGGGGGGGACCAAGAGACCCAGTACTTC. Protein sequence: CASSYPTSGGDQETQYF.

This clonotype has only a few counts. This sequence joins TRBV7-9 and TRBJ1-6; TRBD1 might be the D (5 bases). V lost 5 bases and J lost 8, with 16 bases in between. CDR3 length: 15 amino acids. The germline V gene encodes CDR1 SEHNR and CDR2 FQNEAQ (reference sequence). CDR3 in amino acids: CASSLTGTGDSPLHF. The CDR3, as DNA: TGTGCCAGCAGCCTCACCGGGACGGGGGATTCACCCCTCCACTTT.